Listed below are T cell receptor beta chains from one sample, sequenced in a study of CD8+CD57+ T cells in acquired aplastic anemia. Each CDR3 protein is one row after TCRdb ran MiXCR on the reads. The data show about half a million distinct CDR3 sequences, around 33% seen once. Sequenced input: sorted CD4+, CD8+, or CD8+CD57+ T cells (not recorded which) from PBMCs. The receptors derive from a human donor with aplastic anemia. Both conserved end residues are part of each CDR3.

CASRGPRTDTQYF TRBV5-1 13 TRBJ2-3
CSARPDSFNQPQHF TRBV20-1 14 TRBJ1-5
CASTFRDGANYEQYF TRBV10-1 15 TRBJ2-7
CASSLSNGPYGYTF TRBV28 14 TRBJ1-2
CASTKGLAGVNEQFF TRBV6-1 15 TRBJ2-1
CAWLDIPGSEQYF TRBV30 13 TRBJ2-7
CASSLEIAGSYEQYF TRBV7-6 15 TRBJ2-7
CSAYGTGEHEQYF TRBV20-1 13 TRBJ2-7
CSVGQGAENIQYF TRBV29-1 13 TRBJ2-4
CSAYRESYEQYF TRBV20-1 12 TRBJ2-7
CASSGRWAGVYSGELFF TRBV11-3 17 TRBJ2-2
CASSPTLWGYGYTF TRBV6-2/TRBV6-3 14 TRBJ1-2
CASSLGGPGLQPQHF TRBV5-1 15 TRBJ1-5
CASSEFERGGRDEQFF TRBV10-2 16 TRBJ2-1
CASSREYRQEETQYF TRBV6-4 15 TRBJ2-5
CASSVEGRNTEAFF TRBV19 14 TRBJ1-1
CASSQGTYHISPLHF TRBV7-2 15 TRBJ1-6
CASTTYGQGRYGYTF TRBV2 15 TRBJ1-2
CASSEVQGNEQFF TRBV2 13 TRBJ2-1
CSARVSHTGELFF TRBV20-1 13 TRBJ2-2
CASSPSTGTGGTNYGYTF TRBV11-1 18 TRBJ1-2
CSARLDSRETQYF TRBV20-1 13 TRBJ2-5
CASSQGPGSENTEAFF TRBV4-2 16 TRBJ1-1
CASSQDLGINTEAFF TRBV3-1 15 TRBJ1-1
CASSPMGEYERTQYF TRBV7-6 15 TRBJ2-5
CASSLRRAGMPYEQYF TRBV11-2 16 TRBJ2-7
CASSIDRRQPQHF TRBV19 13 TRBJ1-5
CASSTQGQDEKLFF TRBV19 14 TRBJ1-4
CASSAGQSPSTDTQYF TRBV11-2 16 TRBJ2-3
CASSVSSGDNEQFF TRBV5-1 14 TRBJ2-1
CATSDRVKDYGYTF TRBV24-1 14 TRBJ1-2
CASSGLRNTEAFF TRBV6-2/TRBV6-3 13 TRBJ1-1
CAWSLGTDTQYF TRBV7-8 12 TRBJ2-3
CASSYNRGGYEQYF TRBV6-2/TRBV6-3 14 TRBJ2-7
CASREQGNQPQHF TRBV2 13 TRBJ1-5
CASSLGPGSLYEQYF TRBV7-2 15 TRBJ2-7
CSVATGGTYGYTF TRBV29-1 13 TRBJ1-2
CASSDLGTATYEQYF TRBV2 15 TRBJ2-7
CASSGRSGRFFETQYF TRBV19 16 TRBJ2-5
CASGLGLAVTDTQYF TRBV12-5 15 TRBJ2-3
CSAGYREAEQYF TRBV20-1 12 TRBJ2-7